This TCR beta chain originates from a study of OX40 agonist ivuxolimab in advanced cancers. Generated by immunoSEQ multiplex PCR, the TCRdb table keeps only in-frame clones and is missing some. The data hold 95,000 or so clones, with under 95% observed a single time. The germline CDR1 and CDR2 sequences are DFQATT and SNEGSKA (reference sequence). Deletions cut 1 base from V and 4 bases from J, with 3 bases between. The CDR3 extends over 11 amino acids. This clone showed up just once. The sequence derives from an adult with an advanced solid tumor such as melanoma, head and neck, liver or kidney cancer. The source was CD4+ or CD8+ T cells sorted from blood, collected in a trial of the OX40 agonist ivuxolimab. The chain links TRBV20-1 to TRBJ2-3; D unclear. The CDR3 spells CSARGPDTQYF. The DNA for the CDR3 is TGCAGTGCTAGAGGACCAGATACGCAGTATTTT.